One T cell receptor (beta chain) is described in this entry. Antigen: not known. This record comes from a study of cytomegalovirus exposure and HLA in healthy donors. PCR amplification relied on 60 Vbeta primers (plus 13 Jbeta primers). The method was immunoSEQ multiplex PCR; TCRdb's version includes in-frame clones alone and lacks a portion of them. The sample consists of roughly 70,000 clones, around 81% of them appearing once. Findings and caveats of the study: Sequencing likely caused a cluster of highly shared sequence variants. Later analysis found that TCR beta chains associated with HLA were more clonally expanded than other, equally common chains.

V was clipped by 2 bases and J by 1 base; unmatched bases: 10. Germline CDR1 and CDR2: KGHSH and LQKENI. The CDR3 has 17 amino acids. The donors, nominally healthy at sampling, likely had unrecorded immune exposures. The rearrangement links TRBV18 to TRBJ1-1, with TRBD1 identical over 7 bases. The source is a man in his fifties or sixties in good health and CMV-seronegative. The sample comprised PBMCs. In DNA, the CDR3 is TGTGCCAGCTCACCAACGGTACAGGGGCCCTCGAACACTGAAGCTTTCTTT. Its translation is CASSPTVQGPSNTEAFF.